One and the same sample provided the 32 T cell receptor beta chains below, sequenced in a study of HIV-infected patients and healthy controls. Whole blood was used without fractionation, so all unsorted peripheral T cells were included. Alpha and beta constant-region primers primed reverse transcription of 400 to 650 ng RNA. Each of the alpha and beta chains got its own library through chain-specific third strand synthesis with indices. TCRdb re-called the 5' RACE reads through MiXCR, storing one row per CDR3 protein. The sample has 17,000 or so distinct CDR3 sequences; more than 8% are singletons. The sequenced sample was blood. Every receptor here comes from an adult in good health.

This clonotype was counted ten times or more. The chain carries TRBV4-1 and TRBJ2-6, with D maybe TRBD2 (6 bases). Germline-derived CDR1 and CDR2 are MGHRA and YSYEKL. This CDR3 spans 16 amino acids. V was trimmed by 1 base and J by 5 bases, leaving 12 bases between them. CDR3 amino acids: CASSQAGEFRANVLTF. In DNA form, the CDR3 reads TGCGCCAGCAGCCAAGCGGGGGAATTTAGGGCCAACGTCCTGACTTTC.

This clonotype was observed at least ten times. V usage is TRBV6-2 or TRBV6-3 and J usage is TRBJ2-1; tentative D call: TRBD1 (6 bases). V lost 4 bases, J lost 0 bases, and 7 bases lay in between. Looked up from germline, CDR1 is MNHEY and CDR2 is SVGEGT. The CDR3 contains 14 residues. The CDR3 DNA sequence: TGTGCCAGCAGTTGGGACAACTCCTACAATGAGCAGTTCTTC. This codes for CASSWDNSYNEQFF.

This clonotype was found a few times. The chain couples TRBV5-1 to TRBJ2-1; 11 nucleotides match TRBD2. V dropped 4 bases and J dropped 10; count of bases not matched to a gene: 10. Germline loops: CDR1 SGHRS, CDR2 YFSETQ. The CDR3 is 15 residues long. The CDR3 DNA follows: TGCGCCAGCAGCCCCCTAGCGGGAGGACATCTCGAGCAGTTCTTC. Protein sequence: CASSPLAGGHLEQFF.

This clonotype was counted between two and nine times. The chain joins TRBV19 to TRBJ1-1; maybe TRBD1 (5 bases). Trimming cost V 9 bases and J 4 bases, with 12 bases left between them. Germline V lookup: CDR1 LNHDA, CDR2 SQIVND (reference sequence). The CDR3 is made up of 12 amino acids. The CDR3 sequence: CASTLGGTEAFF. As DNA, the CDR3 is TGTGCCAGCACCCTTGGGGGCACTGAAGCTTTCTTT.

This clonotype was counted many times. V and J are TRBV6-2 or TRBV6-3 and TRBJ2-3; 8 bases are shared with TRBD2. Germline values: CDR1 MNHEY, CDR2 SVGEGT. CDR3 size: 14 residues. The trim removed 0 bases at V and 4 bases at J, leaving 0 bases unmatched. CDR3 amino acids: CASSYSREADTQYF. As DNA, the CDR3 is TGTGCCAGCAGTTACTCGCGGGAGGCAGATACGCAGTATTTT.

This clonotype showed up many times. This rearrangement joins TRBV10-2 to TRBJ1-2; the D gene is possibly TRBD1 (6 bases). Germline V lookup: CDR1 WSHSY, CDR2 SAAADI. The V end was cut by 2 bases, the J end by 4 bases, with 14 bases between. This CDR3 comprises 15 residues. CDR3 DNA sequence: TGCGCCAGCAGTGAGCCTGGACAGATCCTCTATGGCTACACCTTC. Translating it yields CASSEPGQILYGYTF.

The table lists this clonotype with many counts. This chain links TRBV5-1 with TRBJ2-3; unclear D gene. Between the trimmed V and J ends, which lost 7 bases and 0 bases, there was a span of 12 bases. The CDR3 has 14 residues. CDR1 SGHRS and CDR2 YFSETQ come from the germline V gene. The CDR3 nucleotides read TGCGCCAGCGGCCTGCCCTCTAGCACAGATACGCAGTATTTT. Translation: CASGLPSSTDTQYF. The whole variable domain, remainder taken from reference TRBV5-1 and TRBJ2-3, is KAGVTQTPRYLIKTRGQQVTLSCSPISGHRSVSWYQQTPGQGLQFLFEYFSETQRNKGNFPGRFSGRQFSNSRSEMNVSTLELGDSALYLCASGLPSSTDTQYFGPGTRLTVL.

This clonotype is medium-sized in the sample. The CDR3 nucleotides read TGTGCCAGCAGCCAACCACCGTATACGCAGTATTTT. The encoded protein is CASSQPPYTQYF. This rearrangement joins TRBV12-3 or TRBV12-4 to TRBJ2-3, with D uncertain. There are 12 residues in the CDR3. V was pared by 6 bases and J by 7 bases, with 11 bases between.

The CDR3 region is CASSDGGSGANVLTF. The CDR3 region has the DNA TGTGCCAGCAGTGACGGGGGGTCTGGGGCCAACGTCCTGACTTTC. The chain has TRBV6-1 and TRBJ2-6; 7 nucleotides line up with TRBD2. The CDR3 extends over 15 amino acids. The germline gives CDR1 MNHNS, CDR2 SASEGT. The trim removed 3 bases at V and 1 base at J, leaving 0 bases unmatched.

This clonotype was observed many times. The chain links TRBV19 to TRBJ1-1; D remains ambiguous. CDR1 LNHDA and CDR2 SQIVND come from the germline V gene (reference sequence). V was clipped by 5 bases and J by 4 bases, with 17 bases between them. The CDR3 spans 15 residues. CDR3 in amino acids: CASSPPRGWGTEAFF. The DNA for the CDR3 is TGTGCCAGTAGTCCCCCACGGGGATGGGGCACTGAAGCTTTCTTT.

This clonotype is deemed medium-sized. The V gene is TRBV5-6, the J gene TRBJ2-3; D is perhaps TRBD1 or TRBD2 (5 bases each). The CDR3 is 14 amino acids. Germline lookup yields CDR1 SGHDT and CDR2 YYEEEE. Trimming pared 4 bases from V and 6 bases from J, leaving 15 bases between. Written as DNA, the CDR3 is TGTGCCAGCAGCCTTCCCGGGACCCAGGATACGCAGTATTTT. Protein sequence: CASSLPGTQDTQYF.

This clonotype has a count of ten or more. This chain uses TRBV20-1 with TRBJ1-5, with D perhaps matching TRBD1 (5 bases). Germline V gene data show CDR1 as DFQATT and CDR2 as SNEGSKA (reference sequence). There are 13 residues in the CDR3. DNA for the CDR3: TGCAGCGGGGCTGCCCTTCTGAGTCAGCCCCAGCATTTT. It yields the protein CSGAALLSQPQHF.

This clonotype was detected many times. The rearrangement joins TRBV20-1 to TRBJ1-6; 9 positions agree with TRBD1. V gave up 6 bases and J gave up 6 bases; unmatched junction bases: 6. This CDR3 spans 14 amino acids. Germline loops: CDR1 DFQATT, CDR2 SNEGSKA (reference sequence). The CDR3 spells CSALDRGGNSPLHF. The DNA of the CDR3 is TGCAGTGCGTTAGACAGGGGGGGTAATTCACCCCTCCACTTT.

The chain carries TRBV6-6 and TRBJ1-5; perhaps TRBD1 as D (5 bases). This CDR3 has 13 amino acids. Trimming left V 8 bases short and J 6 bases short, with 14 bases between. The germline V gene has CDR1 MNHNY and CDR2 SVGAGI (reference sequence). CDR3 in DNA: TGTGCCAGCCTGGGGGGGTCGACTCAGCCCCAGCATTTT. It specifies CASLGGSTQPQHF.

This clonotype was detected ten times or more. This chain connects TRBV3-1 to TRBJ2-7; 7 positions agree with TRBD2. V lost 0 bases to trimming and J lost 3 bases; unmatched junction nucleotides: 5. Germline V gene lookup returns CDR1 LGHDT and CDR2 YNNKEL (reference sequence). CDR3 length: 15 amino acids. DNA for the CDR3: TGTGCCAGCAGCCAAGAGGTTGCTAGCGGCTACGAGCAGTACTTC. It translates to CASSQEVASGYEQYF.

Sample share makes this clonotype medium-sized. The genes are TRBV12-3 or TRBV12-4 and TRBJ1-5; D is possibly TRBD1 (6 bases). V was trimmed by 2 bases and J by 0 bases, leaving 14 bases between them. This CDR3 is 17 amino acids long. Here the CDR3 reads CASSLLGAFSSNQPQHF. The CDR3 nucleotides read TGTGCCAGCAGTTTACTGGGGGCGTTTTCTAGCAATCAGCCCCAGCATTTT.

In this sample, this clonotype turned up many times. The chain has TRBV9 and TRBJ2-3; the D gene is possibly TRBD2 (6 bases). V was shortened by 2 bases and J by 2 bases, with 9 bases between the two germline ends. Germline loops: CDR1 SGDLS, CDR2 YYNGEE. This CDR3 has 14 residues. CDR3: CASSVAGITDTQYF. The CDR3 DNA follows: TGTGCCAGCAGCGTTGCGGGGATCACAGATACGCAGTATTTT.

V gene TRBV2 combines with J gene TRBJ2-3; D is ambiguous. V was trimmed by 7 bases and J by 5 bases, leaving 7 bases between them. Germline V CDR1 and CDR2: SNHLY, FYNNEI. The CDR3 sequence is 11 residues long. CDR3 in amino acids: CASTSLDTQYF. The CDR3 coding sequence is TGTGCCAGCACCAGCCTAGATACGCAGTATTTT.

This clonotype was seen many times. The J gene is TRBJ2-3, the V gene TRBV29-1, with a weak D call TRBD1 (6 bases). CDR3 length: 17 amino acids. V lost 6 bases and J lost 0, with 22 bases in between. Germline lookup yields CDR1 SQVTM and CDR2 ANQGSEA. The CDR3 spells CSVVRTAGTSSTDTQYF. CDR3 nucleotides: TGCAGCGTCGTCCGGACAGCCGGAACTTCTAGCACAGATACGCAGTATTTT.

This clonotype has more than one count but fewer than ten. This chain joins TRBV29-1 and TRBJ2-3; D gene unclear. Germline V lookup: CDR1 SQVTM, CDR2 ANQGSEA. The CDR3 length is 12 residues. Trimming pared 7 bases from V and 4 bases from J, leaving 12 bases between. The CDR3 sequence: CSAIPPPDTQYF. Here the CDR3 DNA reads TGCAGCGCTATCCCACCTCCAGATACGCAGTATTTT.

This clonotype was counted many times. This sequence joins TRBV5-8 and TRBJ2-1; D is perhaps TRBD1 (6 bases). Germline V lookup: CDR1 SGHTS, CDR2 YDEGEE. The CDR3 length is 12 residues. V gave up 7 bases and J gave up 6 bases, with 11 bases separating them. This chain's CDR3 is CASQGSGNEQFF. CDR3 coding DNA: TGTGCCAGCCAGGGGTCGGGCAATGAGCAGTTCTTC.

The V gene is TRBV5-4, the J gene TRBJ1-5; D is ambiguous. Trimming pared 0 bases from V and 7 bases from J, leaving 8 bases between. The germline CDR1 and CDR2 sequences are SGHNT and YYREEE (reference sequence). The CDR3 length is 13 residues. CDR3 protein: CASSLEGQQPQHF. The CDR3, as DNA: TGTGCCAGCAGCTTGGAGGGTCAGCAGCCCCAGCATTTT.

This clonotype was counted many times. This chain links TRBV9 with TRBJ2-3; 11 bases align to TRBD2. There are 19 residues in the CDR3. Germline trimming cut 4 bases from V and 2 bases from J; bases unmatched to any gene: 15. Germline V gene lookup returns CDR1 SGDLS and CDR2 YYNGEE. Written as DNA, the CDR3 is TGTGCCAGCAGCTCCCACACGCCGGGACTAGCGGAACTCACAGATACGCAGTATTTT. It codes for CASSSHTPGLAELTDTQYF.

This chain links TRBV5-4 with TRBJ1-4, with a tentative D call TRBD1 (5 bases). Per the germline V gene, CDR1 is SGHNT and CDR2 is YYREEE (reference sequence). Deletions cut 4 bases from V and 7 bases from J, with 17 bases between. The CDR3 has 15 amino acids. The DNA for the CDR3 is TGTGCCAGCAGCCCCCTCCCCCCGGGGGGTGAAAAACTGTTTTTT. Translated, it gives CASSPLPPGGEKLFF.

This clonotype has ten or more counts. The V and J genes are TRBV29-1 and TRBJ2-3; no firm D call. V lost 7 bases, J lost 0 bases, and 2 bases lay in between. The CDR3 sequence is 10 residues long. In germline, CDR1 is SQVTM, CDR2 ANQGSEA. The CDR3 is CSASTDTQYF. The CDR3 DNA reads TGCAGCGCCAGCACAGATACGCAGTATTTT.

The J gene is TRBJ2-2, the V gene TRBV5-4; 9 bases agree with TRBD2. Germline CDR1 SGHNT, CDR2 YYREEE (reference sequence). The CDR3 is 16 amino acids. Unmatched junction bases numbered 6, after V lost 0 bases and J lost 6 bases. CDR3 DNA: TGTGCCAGCAGCTTGGGTGGGCGGACTAGCGCCGGGGAGCTGTTTTTT. Protein sequence: CASSLGGRTSAGELFF.

This clonotype has a count of ten or more. The chain links TRBV20-1 to TRBJ1-5, with D uncertain. The germline V and J ends were trimmed by 0 bases and 5 bases, with 14 bases remaining between them. This CDR3 is 15 amino acids long. From germline, CDR1 is DFQATT and CDR2 SNEGSKA (reference sequence). The CDR3 spells CSARDDNGRDQPQHF. The CDR3 DNA reads as TGCAGTGCTAGAGACGACAACGGTAGAGATCAGCCCCAGCATTTT.

Ten or more counts support this clonotype. The chain carries TRBV20-1 and TRBJ2-7; possibly TRBD2 for D (6 bases). V was shortened by 6 bases and J by 2 bases, with 23 bases between the two germline ends. The CDR3 length is 16 residues. Germline CDR1 reads DFQATT; CDR2 reads SNEGSKA (reference sequence). In nucleotides, the CDR3 is TGCAGTGCCTCAGACCAGGCGGGGCCTTTCCCCTACGAGCAGTACGTC. Translation gives CSASDQAGPFPYEQYV.

This clonotype was found many times. This rearrangement joins TRBV6-5 to TRBJ2-3, with D possibly being TRBD2 (5 bases). The germline V and J ends were trimmed by 2 bases and 0 bases, with 9 bases remaining between them. This CDR3 has 15 amino acids. In germline, CDR1 is MNHEY, CDR2 SVGAGI. CDR3 loop: CASSYSGTSTDTQYF. CDR3 bases: TGTGCCAGCAGTTACAGCGGAACTAGCACAGATACGCAGTATTTT.

This clonotype is labeled medium-sized (0.01 to 0.1%). V usage is TRBV6-5 and J usage is TRBJ2-7; D perhaps matches TRBD2 (5 bases). Germline CDR1 MNHEY, CDR2 SVGAGI. Trimming removed 0 bases from V and 6 bases from J, with 9 bases in between. There are 13 residues in the CDR3. This chain's CDR3 is CASSYSGGLEQYV. The CDR3 DNA sequence: TGTGCCAGCAGTTACTCGGGCGGACTCGAGCAGTACGTC.

This clonotype was counted many times. V is TRBV10-2 and J is TRBJ2-4, with TRBD2 identical over 9 bases. V gave up 4 bases and J gave up 5 bases; unmatched junction bases: 6. Germline lookup yields CDR1 WSHSY and CDR2 SAAADI. The CDR3 extends over 15 amino acids. This chain's CDR3 is CASSVRASGENIQYF. CDR3 nucleotide sequence: TGCGCCAGCAGTGTGAGGGCTAGCGGGGAAAACATTCAGTACTTC.

This clonotype was observed many times. The chain links TRBV6-2 or TRBV6-3 to TRBJ1-1; D ambiguous. This CDR3 is 12 amino acids long. Germline V CDR1 and CDR2: MNHEY, SVGEGT. Trimming pared 3 bases from V and 1 base from J, leaving 3 bases between. CDR3 nucleotides: TGTGCCAGCAGTTATAAGAACACTGAAGCTTTCTTT. This translates into CASSYKNTEAFF.